This entry lists 10 T cell receptor beta chains sequenced from one sample in a study of blood T cell repertoires in COVID-19. The repertoire was sequenced with immunoSEQ multiplex PCR; TCRdb's copy has only in-frame clones and lacks some. Of roughly 340,000 clones in the sample, under 95% were seen once. The sequencing input was peripheral blood. The receptors shown here come from a young woman who had recovered from COVID-19.

As for this clone: One junction end disagrees with the germline gene, perhaps due to a read error. The chain has TRBV6-2 or TRBV6-3 and TRBJ2-1; tentative D call: TRBD2 (6 bases). CDR1 is MNHEY and CDR2 is SVGEGT in the germline V gene. CDR3 size: 16 residues. CDR3 coding DNA: TGTGCCAGCAATTACGGCGGTTTGGGACTTTACAATGAGCAGTTCTTC. The encoded protein is CASNYGGLGLYNEQFF.

V gene TRBV4-1 combines with J gene TRBJ2-3; no firm D call. The CDR3 spans 15 residues. Germline loops: CDR1 MGHRA, CDR2 YSYEKL. The V end lost 4 bases, the J end lost 4 bases, and 15 bases lay between the germline ends. The CDR3 is CASSLSAESPDTQYF. The CDR3 coding sequence is TGCGCCAGCAGCCTGAGTGCGGAGAGTCCAGATACGCAGTATTTT.

This sequence joins TRBV7-9 and TRBJ2-3; 8 bases are a match to TRBD2. Germline V CDR1 and CDR2: SEHNR, FQNEAQ (reference sequence). V was clipped by 0 bases and J by 5 bases; unmatched bases: 1. CDR3 length: 14 residues. The CDR3 DNA is TGTGCCAGCAGCTTAGCGGCGGGAGGAGATACGCAGTATTTT. Translating it yields CASSLAAGGDTQYF.

The gene calls are TRBV15 and TRBJ1-3, with a possible D match to TRBD1 (6 bases). Per germline, CDR1 LNHNV and CDR2 YYDKDF (reference sequence). The CDR3 sequence is 17 residues long. The germline V and J ends were trimmed by 0 bases and 1 base, with 13 bases remaining between them. The chain's CDR3 is CATSRERVQGSGNTIYF. In DNA form, the CDR3 reads TGTGCCACCAGCAGAGAAAGGGTTCAGGGGTCTGGAAACACCATATATTTT.

The chain links TRBV7-2 to TRBJ2-5; 7 bases fit TRBD1. Germline assignment: CDR1 SGHTA and CDR2 FQGNSA. The J segment lost 4 bases and the V segment lost 5 bases, leaving 13 bases of the junction unmatched. The CDR3 has 16 residues. CDR3 nucleotide sequence: TGTGCCAGCAGCAACCCTGCCGGGACAGTAGGAGAGACCCAGTACTTC. It yields the protein CASSNPAGTVGETQYF.

The genes are TRBV7-6 and TRBJ2-5; D call uncertain. The V gene's germline CDR1 is SGHVS and CDR2 FNYEAQ. The CDR3 spans 12 residues. Trimming took off 5 bases at V and 2 bases at J, with 6 bases between the two ends. CDR3 residues: CASSETQETQYF. CDR3 sequence (DNA): TGTGCCAGCAGCGAAACTCAAGAGACCCAGTACTTC. The variable domain in full, completed from reference TRBV7-6 and TRBJ2-5, reads GAGVSQSPRYKVTKRGQDVALRCDPISGHVSLYWYRQALGQGPEFLTYFNYEAQQDKSGLPNDRFSAERPEGSISTLTIQRTEQRDSAMYRCASSETQETQYFGPGTRLLVL.

The chain links TRBV25-1 to TRBJ1-5; no clear D gene. CDR1 and CDR2 from the germline V gene are MGHDK and SYGVNS. This CDR3 is 17 amino acids long. V shed 1 base and J shed 1 base, with 14 bases lying between them. Written as DNA, the CDR3 is TGTGCCAGCAGTGAATTTAGGAAGGCGGGCAGCAATCAGCCCCAGCATTTT. Its translation is CASSEFRKAGSNQPQHF.

The chain joins TRBV7-2 to TRBJ1-1; maybe TRBD1 (5 bases). Germline CDR1 SGHTA, CDR2 FQGNSA. V shed 4 bases and J shed 9 bases, with 9 bases lying between them. The CDR3 runs 11 residues. CDR3 coding DNA: TGTGCCAGCAGCTCCCCAGGGAAAGCTTTCTTT. Translated: CASSSPGKAFF.

Only one count was recorded for this clone. This rearrangement joins TRBV5-1 to TRBJ2-3; weak D call: TRBD2 (6 bases). Trimming took 0 bases from V and 1 from J, leaving 12 bases between them. Germline V gene data show CDR1 as SGHRS and CDR2 as YFSETQ. This CDR3 region has 16 residues. CDR3 loop: CASSLAFSGGTDTQYF. CDR3 bases: TGCGCCAGCAGCTTGGCCTTCTCGGGGGGCACAGATACGCAGTATTTT.

A few counts support this clone. The chain combines TRBV6-2 or TRBV6-3 with TRBJ1-1; 11 positions agree with TRBD1. Trimming cost V 6 bases and J 4 bases; bases outside gene matches: 7. The germline V gene has CDR1 MNHEY and CDR2 SVGEGT. This CDR3 is built from 15 residues. The CDR3 DNA reads TGTGCCAGCAGCCCCCAAGGGACAGGGGGCACTGAAGCTTTCTTT. Encoded protein: CASSPQGTGGTEAFF.